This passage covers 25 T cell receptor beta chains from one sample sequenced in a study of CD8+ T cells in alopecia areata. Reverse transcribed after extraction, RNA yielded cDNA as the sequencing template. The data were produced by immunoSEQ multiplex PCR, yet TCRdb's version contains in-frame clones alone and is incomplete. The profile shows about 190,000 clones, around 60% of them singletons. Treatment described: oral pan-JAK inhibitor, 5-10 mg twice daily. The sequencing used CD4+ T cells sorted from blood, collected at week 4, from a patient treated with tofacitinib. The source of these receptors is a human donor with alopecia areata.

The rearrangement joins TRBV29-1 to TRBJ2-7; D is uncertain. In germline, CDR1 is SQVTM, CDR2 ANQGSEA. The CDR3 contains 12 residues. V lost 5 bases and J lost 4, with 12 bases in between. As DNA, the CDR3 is TGCAGCGTTTCCGGCAGATCTTACGAGCAGTACTTC. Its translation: CSVSGRSYEQYF.

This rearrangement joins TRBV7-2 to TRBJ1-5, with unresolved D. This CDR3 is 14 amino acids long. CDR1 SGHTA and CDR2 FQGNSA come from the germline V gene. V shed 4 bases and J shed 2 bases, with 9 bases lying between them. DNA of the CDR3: TGTGCCAGCAGCTCCATGACGGGCAATCAGCCCCAGCATTTT. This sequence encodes CASSSMTGNQPQHF.

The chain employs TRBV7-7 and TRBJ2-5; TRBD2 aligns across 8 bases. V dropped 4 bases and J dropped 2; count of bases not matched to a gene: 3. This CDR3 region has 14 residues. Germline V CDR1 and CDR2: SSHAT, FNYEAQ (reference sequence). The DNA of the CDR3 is TGTGCCAGCAGCTCAGGACTAGCTCAAGAGACCCAGTACTTC. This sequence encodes CASSSGLAQETQYF.

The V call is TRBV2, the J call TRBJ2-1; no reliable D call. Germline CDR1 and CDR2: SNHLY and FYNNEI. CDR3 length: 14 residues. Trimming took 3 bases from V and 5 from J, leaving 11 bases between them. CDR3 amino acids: CASSDRSRNNEQFF. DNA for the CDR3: TGTGCCAGCAGTGATAGGTCCCGTAACAATGAGCAGTTCTTC.

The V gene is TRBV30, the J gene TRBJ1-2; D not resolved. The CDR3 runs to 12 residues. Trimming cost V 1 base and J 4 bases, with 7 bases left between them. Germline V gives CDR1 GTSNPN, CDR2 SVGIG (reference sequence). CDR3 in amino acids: CAWSEGFYGYTF. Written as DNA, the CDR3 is TGTGCCTGGAGTGAAGGGTTCTATGGCTACACCTTC.

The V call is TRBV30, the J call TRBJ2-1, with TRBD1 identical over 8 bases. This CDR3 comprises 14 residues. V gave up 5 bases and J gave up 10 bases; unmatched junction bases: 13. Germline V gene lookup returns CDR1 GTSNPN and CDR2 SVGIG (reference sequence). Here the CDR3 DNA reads TGTGCCTGGTTTCAAGGACAGGGTGAGGAAGAGCAGTTCTTC. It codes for CAWFQGQGEEEQFF.

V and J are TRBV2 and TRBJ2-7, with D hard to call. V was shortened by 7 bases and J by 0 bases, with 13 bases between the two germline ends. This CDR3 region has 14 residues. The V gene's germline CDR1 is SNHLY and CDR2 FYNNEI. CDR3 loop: CASKTWISSYEQYF. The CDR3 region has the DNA TGTGCCAGCAAAACTTGGATAAGCTCCTACGAGCAGTACTTC.

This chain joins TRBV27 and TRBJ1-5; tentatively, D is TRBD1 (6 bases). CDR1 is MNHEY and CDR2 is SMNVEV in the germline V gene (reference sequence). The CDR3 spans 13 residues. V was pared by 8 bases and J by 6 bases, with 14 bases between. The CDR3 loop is CASGTGSTQPQHF. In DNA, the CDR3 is TGTGCCAGCGGCACAGGGTCTACTCAGCCCCAGCATTTT.

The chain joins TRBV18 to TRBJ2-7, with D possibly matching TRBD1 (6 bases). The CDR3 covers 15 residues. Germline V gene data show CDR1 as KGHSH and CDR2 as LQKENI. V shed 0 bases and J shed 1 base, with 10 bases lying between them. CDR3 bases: TGTGCCAGCTCACCACCGTCAGGGGCTTCCTACGAGCAGTACTTC. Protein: CASSPPSGASYEQYF.

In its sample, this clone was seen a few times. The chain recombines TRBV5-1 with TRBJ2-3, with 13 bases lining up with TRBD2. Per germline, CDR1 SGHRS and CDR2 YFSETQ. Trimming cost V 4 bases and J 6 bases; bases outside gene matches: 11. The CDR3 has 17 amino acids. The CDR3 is CASSRPLAGGPTDTQYF. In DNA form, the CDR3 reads TGCGCCAGCAGCCGACCACTAGCGGGAGGGCCGACGGATACGCAGTATTTT.

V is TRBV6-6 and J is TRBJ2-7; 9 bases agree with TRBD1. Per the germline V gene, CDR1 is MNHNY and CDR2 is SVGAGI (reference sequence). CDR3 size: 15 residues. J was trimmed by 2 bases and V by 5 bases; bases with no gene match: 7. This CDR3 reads CASSPPGQGTYEQYF. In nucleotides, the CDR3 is TGTGCCAGCAGTCCCCCGGGACAGGGTACCTACGAGCAGTACTTC.

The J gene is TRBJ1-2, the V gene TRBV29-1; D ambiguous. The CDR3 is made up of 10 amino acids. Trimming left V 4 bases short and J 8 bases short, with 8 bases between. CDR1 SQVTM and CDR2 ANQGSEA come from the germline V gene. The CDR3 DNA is TGCAGCGTTGCCGGGGAAGGCTACACCTTC. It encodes CSVAGEGYTF. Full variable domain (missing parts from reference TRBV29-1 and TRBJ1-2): SAVISQKPSRDICQRGTSLTIQCQVDSQVTMMFWYRQQPGQSLTLIATANQGSEATYESGFVIDKFPISRPNLTFSTLTVSNMSPEDSSIYLCSVAGEGYTFGSGTRLTVV.

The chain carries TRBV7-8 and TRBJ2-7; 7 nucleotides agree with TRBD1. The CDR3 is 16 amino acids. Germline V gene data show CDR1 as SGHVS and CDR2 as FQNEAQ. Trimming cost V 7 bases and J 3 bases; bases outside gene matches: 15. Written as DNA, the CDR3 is TGTGCCAGCACTTCGACTACAGGGGCGACGTACTACGAGCAGTACTTC. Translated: CASTSTTGATYYEQYF.

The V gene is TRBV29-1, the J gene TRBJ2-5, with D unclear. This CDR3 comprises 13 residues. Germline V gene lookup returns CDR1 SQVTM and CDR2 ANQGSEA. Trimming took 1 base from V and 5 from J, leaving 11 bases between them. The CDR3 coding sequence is TGCAGCGTTGAAGGTCCGCCCGGGGAGACCCAGTACTTC. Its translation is CSVEGPPGETQYF.

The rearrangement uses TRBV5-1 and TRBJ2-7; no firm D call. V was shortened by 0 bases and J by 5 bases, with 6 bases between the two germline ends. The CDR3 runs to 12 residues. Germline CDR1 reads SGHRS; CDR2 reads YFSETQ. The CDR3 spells CASSLARNEQYF. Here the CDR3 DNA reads TGCGCCAGCAGCTTGGCCAGGAACGAGCAGTACTTC. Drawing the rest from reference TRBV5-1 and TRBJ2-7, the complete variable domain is KAGVTQTPRYLIKTRGQQVTLSCSPISGHRSVSWYQQTPGQGLQFLFEYFSETQRNKGNFPGRFSGRQFSNSRSEMNVSTLELGDSALYLCASSLARNEQYFGPGTRLTVT.

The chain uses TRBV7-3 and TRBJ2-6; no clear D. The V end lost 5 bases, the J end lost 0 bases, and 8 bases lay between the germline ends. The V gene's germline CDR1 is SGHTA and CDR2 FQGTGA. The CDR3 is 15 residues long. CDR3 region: CASSPLSSGANVLTF. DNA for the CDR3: TGTGCCAGCAGCCCCCTCAGCTCTGGGGCCAACGTCCTGACTTTC. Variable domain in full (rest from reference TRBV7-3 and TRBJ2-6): GAGVSQTPSNKVTEKGKYVELRCDPISGHTALYWYRQSLGQGPEFLIYFQGTGAADDSGLPNDRFFAVRPEGSVSTLKIQRTERGDSAVYLCASSPLSSGANVLTFGAGSRLTVL.

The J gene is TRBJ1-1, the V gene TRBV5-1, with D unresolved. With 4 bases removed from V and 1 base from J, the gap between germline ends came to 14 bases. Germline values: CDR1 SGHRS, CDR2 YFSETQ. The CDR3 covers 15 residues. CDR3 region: CASSPTVGKNTEAFF. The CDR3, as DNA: TGCGCCAGCAGCCCCACAGTGGGGAAGAACACTGAAGCTTTCTTT.

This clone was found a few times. CDR3 loop: CASSFLTGALGLAGGEQYF. CDR3 DNA: TGCGCCAGCAGCTTCCTCACAGGGGCCCTGGGACTAGCGGGAGGAGAGCAGTACTTC. V is TRBV5-1 and J is TRBJ2-7; 15 nucleotides align to TRBD2. Per the germline V gene, CDR1 is SGHRS and CDR2 is YFSETQ. J was trimmed by 7 bases and V by 2 bases; bases with no gene match: 16. CDR3 length: 19 residues.

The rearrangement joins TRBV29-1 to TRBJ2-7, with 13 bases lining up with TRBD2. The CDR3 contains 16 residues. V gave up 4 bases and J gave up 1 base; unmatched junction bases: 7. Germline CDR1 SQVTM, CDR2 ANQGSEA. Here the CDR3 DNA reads TGCAGCGTTGCGGGACTAGCGGGAAGATGGTCCTACGAGCAGTACTTC. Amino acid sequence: CSVAGLAGRWSYEQYF.

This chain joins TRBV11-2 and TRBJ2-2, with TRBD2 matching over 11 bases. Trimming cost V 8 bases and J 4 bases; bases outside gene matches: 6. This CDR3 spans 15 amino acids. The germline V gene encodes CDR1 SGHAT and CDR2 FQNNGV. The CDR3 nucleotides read TGTGCCAGCTTAGCGGGAGGGCCGAGCACCGGGGAGCTGTTTTTT. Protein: CASLAGGPSTGELFF.

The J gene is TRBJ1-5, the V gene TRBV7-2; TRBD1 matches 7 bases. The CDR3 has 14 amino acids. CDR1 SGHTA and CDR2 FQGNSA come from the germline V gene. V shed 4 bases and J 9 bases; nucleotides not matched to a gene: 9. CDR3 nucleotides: TGTGCCAGCAGCTCCGGGACAGCCTATCTGCCCCAGCATTTT. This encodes CASSSGTAYLPQHF.

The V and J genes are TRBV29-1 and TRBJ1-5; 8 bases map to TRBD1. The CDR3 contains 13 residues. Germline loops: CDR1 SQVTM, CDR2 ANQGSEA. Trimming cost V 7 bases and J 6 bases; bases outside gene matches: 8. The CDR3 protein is CSASTGESQPQHF. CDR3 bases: TGCAGCGCTTCGACAGGGGAGAGTCAGCCCCAGCATTTT.

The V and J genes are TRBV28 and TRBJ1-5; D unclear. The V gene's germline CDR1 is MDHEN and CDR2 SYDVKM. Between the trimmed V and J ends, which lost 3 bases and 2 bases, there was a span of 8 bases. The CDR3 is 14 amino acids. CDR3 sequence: CASSLIGGNQPQHF. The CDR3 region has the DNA TGTGCCAGCAGTTTGATTGGGGGCAATCAGCCCCAGCATTTT.

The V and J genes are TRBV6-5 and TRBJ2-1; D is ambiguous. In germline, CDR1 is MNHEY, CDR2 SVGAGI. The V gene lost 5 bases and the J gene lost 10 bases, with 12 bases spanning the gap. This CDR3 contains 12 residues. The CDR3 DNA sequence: TGTGCCAGCAGTCCCAGAGCAGGCGAGCAGTTCTTC. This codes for CASSPRAGEQFF.

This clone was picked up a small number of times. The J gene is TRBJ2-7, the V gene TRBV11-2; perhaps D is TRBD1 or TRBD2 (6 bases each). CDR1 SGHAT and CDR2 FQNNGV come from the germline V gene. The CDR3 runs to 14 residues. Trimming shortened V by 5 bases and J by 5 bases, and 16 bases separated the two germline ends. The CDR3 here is CASSPGGTRHEQYF. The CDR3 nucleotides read TGTGCCAGCAGCCCCGGCGGGACACGCCACGAGCAGTACTTC. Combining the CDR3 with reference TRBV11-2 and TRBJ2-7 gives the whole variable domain EAGVAQSPRYKIIEKRQSVAFWCNPISGHATLYWYQQILGQGPKLLIQFQNNGVVDDSQLPKDRFSAERLKGVDSTLKIQPAKLEDSAVYLCASSPGGTRHEQYFGPGTRLTVT.